The clone carrying this T cell receptor (beta chain) was counted many times. Its antigen is unidentified. TCRdb reanalyzed the PCR reads via MiXCR. Among about 33,000 clones listed, about a sixth were seen once. The V and J ends lost 2 bases and 0 bases respectively, with 7 bases between them. Per germline, CDR1 GTSNPN and CDR2 SVGIG (reference sequence). The CDR3 consists of 14 residues. The data were taken from a study of metastatic and nonmetastatic thyroid tumors. Whole-study findings and limits: Significantly higher TCR beta diversity was reportedly seen in malignant thyroid tumors than benign nodules, in blood and tumor.

Nobody among the patients had been given any treatment before thyroid surgery. J is TRBJ1-4 and V is TRBV30; no firm D call. What was sequenced was blood. The clonotype originates from a female donor with papillary thyroid cancer or a benign thyroid nodule (not recorded which). Some clones in this sample may be carry-over from other donors' samples. The CDR3 loop is CAWSHKSTNEKLFF. CDR3 DNA: TGTGCCTGGAGTCACAAATCAACTAATGAAAAACTGTTTTTT.